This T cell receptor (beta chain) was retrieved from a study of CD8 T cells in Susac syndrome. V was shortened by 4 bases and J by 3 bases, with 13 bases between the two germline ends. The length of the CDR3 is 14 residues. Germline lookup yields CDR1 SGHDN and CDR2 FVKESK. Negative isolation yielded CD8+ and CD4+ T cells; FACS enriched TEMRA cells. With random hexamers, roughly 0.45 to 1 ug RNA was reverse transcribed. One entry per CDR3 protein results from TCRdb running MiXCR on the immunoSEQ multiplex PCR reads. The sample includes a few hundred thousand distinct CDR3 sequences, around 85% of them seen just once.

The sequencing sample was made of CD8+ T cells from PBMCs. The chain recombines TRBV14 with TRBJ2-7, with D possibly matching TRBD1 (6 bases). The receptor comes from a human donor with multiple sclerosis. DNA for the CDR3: TGTGCCAGCAGCCCCCGGGACACAAACTACGAGCAGTACTTC. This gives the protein CASSPRDTNYEQYF.